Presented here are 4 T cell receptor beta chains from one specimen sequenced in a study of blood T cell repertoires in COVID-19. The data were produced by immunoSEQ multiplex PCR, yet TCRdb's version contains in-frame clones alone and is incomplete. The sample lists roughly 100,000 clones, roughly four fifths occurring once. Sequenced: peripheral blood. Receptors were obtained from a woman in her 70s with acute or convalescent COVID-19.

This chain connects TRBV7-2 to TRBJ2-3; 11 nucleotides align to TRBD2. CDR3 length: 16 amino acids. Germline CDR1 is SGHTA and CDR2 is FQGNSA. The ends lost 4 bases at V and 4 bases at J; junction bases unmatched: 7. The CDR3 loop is CASSYRGSGGADTQYF. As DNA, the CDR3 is TGTGCCAGCAGCTATAGAGGTAGCGGGGGGGCAGATACGCAGTATTTT. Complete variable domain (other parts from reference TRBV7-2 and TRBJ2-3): GAGVSQSPSNKVTEKGKDVELRCDPISGHTALYWYRQSLGQGLEFLIYFQGNSAPDKSGLPSDRFSAERTGGSVSTLTIQRTQQEDSAVYLCASSYRGSGGADTQYFGPGTRLTVL.

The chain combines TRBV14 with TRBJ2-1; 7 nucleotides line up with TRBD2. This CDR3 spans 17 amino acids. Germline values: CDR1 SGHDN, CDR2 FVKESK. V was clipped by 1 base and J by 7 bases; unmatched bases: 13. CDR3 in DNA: TGTGCCAGCAGCCAAGGATTAAGCGGGGCCAGGATTAATGAGCAGTTCTTC. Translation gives CASSQGLSGARINEQFF.

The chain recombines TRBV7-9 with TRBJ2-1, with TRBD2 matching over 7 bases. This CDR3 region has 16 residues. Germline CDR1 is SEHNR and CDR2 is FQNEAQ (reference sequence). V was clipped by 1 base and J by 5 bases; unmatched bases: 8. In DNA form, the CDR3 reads TGTGCCAGCAGCTTAGGGCCCGGGGGGAGGAACAATGAGCAGTTCTTC. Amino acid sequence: CASSLGPGGRNNEQFF.

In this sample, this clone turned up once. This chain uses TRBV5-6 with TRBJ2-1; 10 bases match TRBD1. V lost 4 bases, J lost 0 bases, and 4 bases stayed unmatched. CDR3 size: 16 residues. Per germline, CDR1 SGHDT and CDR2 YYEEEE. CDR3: CASSMTGGFSYNEQFF. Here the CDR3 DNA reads TGTGCCAGCAGCATGACAGGGGGCTTCTCCTACAATGAGCAGTTCTTC.